The TCR beta chain under discussion was sequenced for a study of identical twins (dated by TCRdb to 2016 to 2018). Study-level background: To test whether fetal clonotypes persist, the study used deep sequencing on TCR alpha and beta repertoires from monozygotic twins, unrelated adults of various ages, and cord blood. To rule out contamination, replicate twin experiments were performed at different times with different library preparation protocols. Overall study results and their limits: Because the same donors could not be followed over many years, conclusions were based on cross-sectional statistical analysis. Excess twin sharing in beta out-of-frame sequences was weaker because fewer shared sequences lowered the signal-to-noise ratio. Compared with coincidental sharing between unrelated individuals, an excess of low generation-probability sequences was observed among out-of-frame TCR alpha sequences shared between twins. Invariant T cells such as MAIT and iNKT could partly confound zero-insertion analyses, although diverse VJ usage argued against such confounding for most clonotypes. In monozygotic twins, recombination models systematically underestimated out-of-frame TCR alpha sharing, but the models matched the sharing seen between unrelated individuals. Abundant cord blood beta clonotypes carried fewer insertions; young adult naive repertoires showed a weaker similar trend, while memory repertoires showed none.

This clonotype was observed a handful of times. Its antigen is currently not known. Base qualities are not at hand, and no much larger clone is one base apart. Via the germline V gene (reference sequence), CDR1 is SEHNR and CDR2 FQNEAQ. From the cysteine through the phenylalanine, the CDR3 covers 17 amino acids. Only the CDR3 part of the read is kept: 51 bases, read in frame from the first base. V drops 6 bases and J drops 0 bases, leaving 18 bases in between. Every donor was a healthy Caucasian. Three pairs of female monozygotic twins, all aged about 18 to 29 years, made up the twin cohort. Positive isolation kits from Invitrogen were used to isolate the CD4+ and CD8+ T cell populations. The library was generated by 5' RACE. TCRdb records Illumina HiSeq 2000 as the sequencer. A universal primer binding site was introduced by template switching, and a unique molecular identifier was present in the final cDNA, enabling accurate counting of TCR cDNA molecules. First-strand cDNA for TCR alpha and beta chains was synthesized from specific primers in the conserved constant-segment region. To control for contamination, each cDNA library was double barcoded with a SMART-Mk sample barcode plus Illumina barcodes. TruSeq adapter sequences and Illumina sample barcodes were added in two successive PCR steps. The TCR alpha and beta cDNA libraries were sequenced on the Illumina HiSeq platform using custom primers. Per the authors' processing: Unique molecular identifiers were extracted from raw reads with MiGEC, and CDR3 positions were determined with MiXCR. For each individual, recombination models were inferred using an EM algorithm with the repgenHMM and IGoR tools. The analysis of shared clonotypes was done with the tcR package in R, with sharing normalized by the product of cloneset sizes. To study raw recombination without the effects of thymic and clonal selection, out-of-frame nonproductive sequences were analyzed. TCRdb's own reprocessing of the public reads used fastp at Q25 and MiXCR and kept productive beta chains. Every entry covers one CDR3 protein and lists the most common genes and DNA from its rows. In this record, the V and J calls reflect TCRdb's handling and not the investigators' own analysis. Recorded for this sample are over 250,000 distinct CDR3 sequences; 9.5% of them occurred a single time. The top ten hold roughly 6.4% of the sample.

These records were also assigned to another study, of yellow fever vaccine responses in identical twins. As that second paper reports: The authors reported that the T cell response to vaccination in identical twins appeared partly convergent and partly personalized. In the study, vaccine-responding T cell clones were precisely tracked in identical twins.

Sequencing used CD8+ T cells sorted from blood. The clonotype originates from a woman aged 18-35 years in good health. Rearrangement joined TRBV7-9 to TRBJ1-3, with the D gene too uncertain to name. This receptor has the CDR3 CASRTNPDGNSGNTIYF. The bases are TGTGCCAGCAGGACAAACCCGGACGGAAACTCTGGAAACACCATATATTTT. This CDR3, with the reference TRBV7-9 and TRBJ1-3 proteins standing in past its ends, gives the full variable domain DTGVSQNPRHKITKRGQNVTFRCDPISEHNRLYWYRQTLGQGPEFLTYFQNEAQLEKSRLLSDRFSAERPKGSFSTLEIQRTEQGDSAMYLCASRTNPDGNSGNTIYFGEGSWLTVV.